The 7 T cell receptor beta chains listed next were all sequenced from one sample in a study of graft-versus-host responses after intestinal transplantation. Graft material was processed, releasing intraepithelial and lamina propria lymphocytes. Here immunoSEQ multiplex PCR was the method, and the copy in TCRdb shows in-frame clones only, minus some. This table has about 9,600 clones, 65% to 90% appearing once. Specimen: ileum tissue, collected around 760 days after intestinal transplantation. The receptor source for this set is a human patient who received an intestinal transplant, so some T cells may come from the graft donor.

The rearrangement uses TRBV5-1 and TRBJ2-1; the match to TRBD2 covers 12 bases. Germline V gives CDR1 SGHRS, CDR2 YFSETQ. J lost 4 bases, V lost 4 bases, and 3 bases had no gene match. This CDR3 region has 15 residues. For the CDR3, the DNA is TGCGCCAGCAGCGGCGGGACTAGCGGGTACAATGAGCAGTTCTTC. This gives the protein CASSGGTSGYNEQFF.

The V call is TRBV6-6, the J call TRBJ2-7; 9 positions agree with TRBD1. Trimming removed 6 bases from V and 6 bases from J; junction bases left unmatched: 12. This CDR3 has 15 residues. In germline, CDR1 is MNHNY, CDR2 SVGAGI (reference sequence). The CDR3 sequence is CASSRRPGQGGEQYF. The CDR3 DNA reads as TGTGCCAGCAGCCGTCGACCGGGACAGGGCGGCGAGCAGTACTTC.

This clone occurred once. This chain links TRBV13 with TRBJ2-3; no reliable D call. The germline V gene encodes CDR1 PRHDT and CDR2 FYEKMQ (reference sequence). V gave up 3 bases and J gave up 6 bases, with 7 bases separating them. The CDR3 length is 12 residues. The CDR3 spells CASSFDEDTQYF. The CDR3 nucleotides read TGTGCCAGCAGCTTCGATGAGGATACGCAGTATTTT.

This chain joins TRBV11-2 and TRBJ2-3; TRBD2 matches at 9 bases. V shed 1 base and J 2 bases; nucleotides not matched to a gene: 4. The length of the CDR3 is 16 residues. Germline-derived CDR1 and CDR2 are SGHAT and FQNNGV. In nucleotides, the CDR3 is TGTGCCAGCAGCTTAGTGAGCGGGGGGTACACAGATACGCAGTATTTT. Translation gives CASSLVSGGYTDTQYF.

For this clone: Distinct nucleotide sequences in the sample also encode this CDR3. The chain links TRBV20-1 to TRBJ2-5, with no clear D. The V gene lost 4 bases and the J gene lost 8 bases, with 8 bases spanning the gap. CDR1 DFQATT and CDR2 SNEGSKA come from the germline V gene (reference sequence). This CDR3 region has 10 residues. The CDR3 DNA reads as TGCAGTGCTACTTTGGGTACCCAGTACTTC. Translated, it gives CSATLGTQYF.

The chain couples TRBV29-1 to TRBJ2-7; 8 positions match TRBD1. The CDR3 extends over 13 amino acids. After removal of 6 bases from V and 7 bases from J, the junction contained 11 bases not matched to a gene. Germline CDR1 SQVTM, CDR2 ANQGSEA. CDR3: CSVRQGAGYEQYF. The CDR3 coding sequence is TGCAGCGTGAGGCAGGGGGCGGGTTATGAGCAGTACTTC.

Comments on this clone: Its ends do not fully match the called genes, so a read error is possible. This CDR3 is also generated by other DNA sequences in the sample. CDR3: CASSWSGTYEQYF. The CDR3 DNA reads TGTGCCAGCAGTTGGAGCGGAACCTACGAGCAATACTTC. V usage is TRBV6-1 and J usage is TRBJ2-7; D may be TRBD2 (5 bases). The germline gives CDR1 MNHNS, CDR2 SASEGT. CDR3 length equals 13 residues.